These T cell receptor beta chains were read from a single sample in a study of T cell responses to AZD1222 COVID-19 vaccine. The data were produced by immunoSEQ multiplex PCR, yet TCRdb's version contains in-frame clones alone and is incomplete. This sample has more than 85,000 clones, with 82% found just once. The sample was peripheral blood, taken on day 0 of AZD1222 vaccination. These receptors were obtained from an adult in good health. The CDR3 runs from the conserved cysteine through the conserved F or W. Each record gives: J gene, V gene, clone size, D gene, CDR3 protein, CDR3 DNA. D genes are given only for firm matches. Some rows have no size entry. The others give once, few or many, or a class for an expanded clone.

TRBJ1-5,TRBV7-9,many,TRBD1,CASSLFTGGYLEPQHF,TGTGCCAGCAGCTTGTTCACAGGGGGCTACTTGGAGCCCCAGCATTTT
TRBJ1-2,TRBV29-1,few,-,CSVEQDSRNTF,TGCAGCGTTGAACAGGATTCTCGGAACACCTTC
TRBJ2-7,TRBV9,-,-,CASSPQVEAYEQYF,TGTGCCAGCAGCCCACAGGTGGAGGCCTACGAGCAGTACTTC
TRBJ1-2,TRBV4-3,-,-,CASSQEVGDYGYTF,TGCGCCAGCAGCCAAGAAGTGGGGGACTATGGCTACACCTTC
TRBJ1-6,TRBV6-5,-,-,CASSYDHPGNSPLHF,TGTGCCAGCAGTTACGATCACCCGGGGAATTCACCCCTCCACTTT
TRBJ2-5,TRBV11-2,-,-,CASSPARTWEETQYF,TGTGCCAGCAGCCCAGCAAGGACTTGGGAAGAGACCCAGTACTTC
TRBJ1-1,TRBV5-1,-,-,CASSQRESGDTEAFF,TGCGCCAGCAGCCAGAGGGAATCAGGGGACACTGAAGCTTTCTTT
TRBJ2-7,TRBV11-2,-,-,CASSRTLGSFSYEQYF,TGTGCCAGCAGCCGCACGCTCGGGAGCTTCTCCTACGAGCAGTACTTC
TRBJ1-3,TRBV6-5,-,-,CASSSSVGNTIYF,TGTGCCAGCAGTTCCAGCGTTGGAAACACCATATATTTT
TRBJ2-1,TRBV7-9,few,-,CASRGARNEQFF,TGTGCCAGCCGTGGGGCGAGGAATGAGCAGTTCTTC
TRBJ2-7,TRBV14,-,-,CASSQDRGIAYEQYF,TGTGCCAGCAGCCAAGATCGGGGGATCGCCTACGAGCAGTACTTC
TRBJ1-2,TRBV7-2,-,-,CASSGGPNHFYTF,TGTGCCAGCAGCGGGGGACCCAATCATTTCTACACCTTC
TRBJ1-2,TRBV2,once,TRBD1,CASMTGYDYGYTF,TGTGCCAGCATGACAGGGTACGACTATGGCTACACCTTC
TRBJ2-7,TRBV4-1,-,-,CASSQEFSYEQYF,TGCGCCAGCAGCCAAGAGTTTTCCTACGAGCAGTACTTC
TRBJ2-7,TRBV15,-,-,CATSRDPRKRYEQYF,TGTGCCACCAGCAGAGACCCGCGGAAACGTTACGAGCAGTACTTC
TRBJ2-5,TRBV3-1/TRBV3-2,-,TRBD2,CASSLRRGVGGETQYF,TGTGCCAGCAGTCTTAGACGGGGGGTTGGAGGAGAGACCCAGTACTTC
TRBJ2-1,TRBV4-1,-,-,CASSRTGTDYEQFF,TGCGCCAGCAGTCGGACCGGGACCGACTATGAGCAGTTCTTC
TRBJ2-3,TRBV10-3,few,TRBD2,CAISEGLAGITDTQYF,TGTGCCATCAGTGAAGGACTAGCGGGCATCACAGATACGCAGTATTTT
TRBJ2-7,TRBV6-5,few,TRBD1,CASRGTGLHEQYF,TGTGCCAGCAGGGGGACAGGGCTCCACGAGCAGTACTTC
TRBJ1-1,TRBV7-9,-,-,CASSLLADTEAFF,TGTGCCAGCAGCTTACTTGCGGACACTGAAGCTTTCTTT
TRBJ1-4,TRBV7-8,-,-,CASSLDRLENEKLFF,TGTGCCAGCAGCTTAGACCGTCTGGAAAATGAAAAACTATTTTTT
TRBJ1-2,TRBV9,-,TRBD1,CASSVTGQGACYF,TGTGCCAGCAGCGTAACGGGACAGGGGGCCTGCTACTTC
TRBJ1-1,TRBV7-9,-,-,CASSPPRKNEAFF,TGTGCCAGCAGCCCACCCCGGAAGAATGAAGCTTTCTTT
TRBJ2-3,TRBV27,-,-,CASSRRDPRADTQYF,TGTGCCAGCAGTCGCCGGGACCCTCGCGCAGATACGCAGTATTTT
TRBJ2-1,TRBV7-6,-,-,CASSPGRGARNEQFF,TGTGCCAGCAGCCCTGGCCGGGGGGCACGGAATGAGCAGTTCTTC
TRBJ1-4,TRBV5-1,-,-,CASRLATGSEKLFF,TGCGCCAGCAGACTGGCCACAGGGTCGGAAAAACTGTTTTTT